This T cell receptor beta chain was sequenced during a study of T cell changes during pregnancy in multiple sclerosis. Assay: immunoSEQ multiplex PCR; the TCRdb copy retains only in-frame clones and omits some. Here the sample spans approximately 17,000 clones, approximately 84% being singletons. CDR3 length: 15 amino acids. Per the germline V gene, CDR1 is SGHVS and CDR2 is FQNEAQ. Trimming removed 2 bases from V and 2 bases from J, with 12 bases in between. This clonotype was obtained from a female donor in good health, enrolled as a control in a pregnancy study. This chain uses TRBV7-8 with TRBJ1-1; D is undetermined. The specimen comprised CD8+ T cells from peripheral blood mononuclear cells, sampled in the second trimester of pregnancy. This chain's CDR3 is CASSLKSGSNTEAFF. The CDR3 DNA is TGTGCCAGCAGCTTAAAGTCAGGCAGCAACACTGAAGCTTTCTTT. The full variable domain, rest sourced from reference TRBV7-8 and TRBJ1-1, is GAGVSQSPRYKVAKRGQDVALRCDPISGHVSLFWYQQALGQGPEFLTYFQNEAQLDKSGLPSDRFFAERPEGSVSTLKIQRTQQEDSAVYLCASSLKSGSNTEAFFGQGTRLTVV.